What follows are 3 T cell receptor beta chains derived from one specimen sequenced in a study of T cell repertoires in cytomegalovirus infection. Which antigens these TCRs recognize remains unknown. In TCRdb, the reads were re-called with MiXCR into one record per CDR3 protein. The data hold about a million distinct CDR3 sequences, with about a third observed a single time. The sample here was cultured CD8+ T cells from PBMCs, taken from culture after CMV antigen stimulation. These receptors all come from a human donor in good health (CMV status not recorded). Some clones in this sample may be carry-over from other donors' samples.

V is TRBV24-1 and J is TRBJ1-1; D is unclear. CDR3 length: 13 residues. Germline lookup yields CDR1 KGHDR and CDR2 SFDVKD. The V and J ends lost 3 bases and 1 base respectively, with 5 bases between them. The CDR3 DNA reads as TGTGCCACCAGTGATAGGGAGAACACTGAAGCTTTCTTT. This sequence encodes CATSDRENTEAFF.

The chain is built from TRBV20-1 and TRBJ1-2; 8 bases match TRBD1. The V gene end was trimmed by 1 base and the J gene end by 4 bases; junction bases not matched to a gene: 2. CDR1 DFQATT and CDR2 SNEGSKA come from the germline V gene (reference sequence). There are 13 residues in the CDR3. CDR3 region: CSARVTGGYGYTF. The CDR3 DNA reads TGCAGTGCTAGAGTAACAGGGGGCTATGGCTACACCTTC.

V gene TRBV27 combines with J gene TRBJ1-5, with a possible D match to TRBD1 (5 bases). The CDR3 is 20 amino acids. Germline loops: CDR1 MNHEY, CDR2 SMNVEV (reference sequence). Trimming shortened V by 5 bases and J by 2 bases, and 28 bases separated the two germline ends. The CDR3 here is CASSRVTSGGTGIGNQPQHF. The CDR3 DNA reads as TGTGCCAGCAGTCGCGTAACTTCGGGAGGGACGGGGATAGGCAATCAGCCCCAGCATTTT.